This entry lists 11 T cell receptor beta chains sequenced from one sample in a study of CXCR3-negative and CXCR3-positive naive CD8 T cells. Each TRB cDNA library was prepared by 5' RACE (with UMI labels). TCRdb reworked the 5' RACE reads into one entry per CDR3 protein, no DNA. The data show 150,000 to 180,000 distinct CDR3 sequences, and the top ten clones hold approximately 0.51%. Study-wide results and limits: More hydrophobic TRB CDR3s were found in CXCR3-positive naive cells than in CXCR3-negative naive cells.

No antigens are known for them. Sequencing input: naive CXCR3+ CD8+ T cells from blood. The sample's subset: CD45RO-CCR7+CD27+CD95- naive CD8+ T cells expressing CXCR3 (TNR3+). The receptors derive from a human donor in good health. Some clones in this sample may be carry-over from other donors' samples.

The rearrangement joins TRBV27 to TRBJ1-5; the D gene TCRdb calls, TRBD1, cannot be checked with no DNA. CDR3 size: 13 residues. From germline, CDR1 is MNHEY and CDR2 SMNVEV (reference sequence). The CDR3 protein is CASRWGPGQPQHF.

This sequence joins TRBV5-4 and TRBJ2-5; TCRdb gives TRBD2 as the D gene, but with no DNA this cannot be confirmed. Germline CDR1 and CDR2: SGHNT and YYREEE (reference sequence). This CDR3 is built from 17 residues. The CDR3 sequence is CASSFSAGGGTGETQYF.

The chain recombines TRBV7-8 with TRBJ2-1; lacking DNA, the TRBD1 call made by TCRdb goes unchecked. The CDR3 is made up of 14 amino acids. Germline V gene lookup returns CDR1 SGHVS and CDR2 FQNEAQ. This chain's CDR3 is CASSYISGGNEQFF.

The chain joins TRBV6-6 to TRBJ2-3; TCRdb designates TRBD2, a call that cannot be tested without DNA. Germline loops: CDR1 MNHNY, CDR2 SVGAGI (reference sequence). This CDR3 is built from 19 residues. This chain's CDR3 is CASRNPLGPEGLFTDTQYF.

The chain carries TRBV12-3 or TRBV12-4 and TRBJ1-4; TCRdb's assignment of TRBD1 cannot be checked, as there is no DNA. The CDR3 length is 14 residues. The CDR3 region is CASRGRENNEKLFF.

The chain recombines TRBV12-3 or TRBV12-4 with TRBJ2-7. This CDR3 has 15 amino acids. The CDR3 reads CASSLYGHRESEQYF.

The rearrangement links TRBV4-3 to TRBJ1-1. Germline V gene lookup returns CDR1 LGHNA and CDR2 YSLEER. CDR3 length equals 15 residues. The CDR3 loop is CASSQESGLNTEAFF.

This CDR3 reads CASSGEDRAPYEQYF. The chain combines TRBV28 with TRBJ2-7; TCRdb names TRBD1, which stays unverified in the absence of DNA. From germline, CDR1 is MDHEN and CDR2 SYDVKM. CDR3 length equals 15 residues. The full variable domain, its missing parts supplied by reference TRBV28 and TRBJ2-7, is DVKVTQSSRYLVKRTGEKVFLECVQDMDHENMFWYRQDPGLGLRLIYFSYDVKMKEKGDIPEGYSVSREKKERFSLILESASTNQTSMYLCASSGEDRAPYEQYFGPGTRLTVT.

J is TRBJ2-7 and V is TRBV4-3; lacking DNA, the TRBD2 call made by TCRdb goes unchecked. There are 13 residues in the CDR3. Looked up from germline, CDR1 is LGHNA and CDR2 is YSLEER. The CDR3 loop is CASSQGGGYEQYF.

V gene TRBV6-2 or TRBV6-3 combines with J gene TRBJ2-2; TCRdb gives TRBD1 as the D gene, but with no DNA this cannot be confirmed. This CDR3 is 18 amino acids long. Germline CDR1 is MNHEY and CDR2 is SVGEGT. CDR3 protein: CASAPESQTGGFTGELFF.

The chain couples TRBV5-1 to TRBJ2-3; without DNA, the TCRdb call of TRBD1 cannot be checked. From germline, CDR1 is SGHRS and CDR2 YFSETQ. This CDR3 is built from 14 residues. The CDR3 reads CASSPAGAPDTQYF. Complete variable domain (other parts from reference TRBV5-1 and TRBJ2-3): KAGVTQTPRYLIKTRGQQVTLSCSPISGHRSVSWYQQTPGQGLQFLFEYFSETQRNKGNFPGRFSGRQFSNSRSEMNVSTLELGDSALYLCASSPAGAPDTQYFGPGTRLTVL.